Shown below are 24 T cell receptor beta chains from a single sample sequenced in a study of T cells expressing NK-cell markers. TCRdb re-called the 5' RACE reads; every CDR3 protein appears as one record, without DNA. The repertoire shows more than 250,000 distinct CDR3 sequences; the top ten hold about 0.39%. Sequences were obtained from blood T cells: a sorted CD56 or NKG2C T cell subset, CD4+ or CD8+ T cells, or bulk PBMC T cells (not recorded which). These receptors were taken from a man aged 18 to 35 in good health.

The CDR3 here is CASSLETVSDTQYF. The V call is TRBV5-1, the J call TRBJ2-3. The CDR3 consists of 14 residues. Germline V gene lookup returns CDR1 SGHRS and CDR2 YFSETQ.

The rearrangement links TRBV7-8 to TRBJ2-2; the TCRdb D gene call, TRBD2, has no DNA to confirm it. The CDR3 loop spans 16 amino acids. Per germline, CDR1 SGHVS and CDR2 FQNEAQ. CDR3 loop: CASSLFPSGNTGELFF.

The chain is built from TRBV7-2 and TRBJ2-7; TCRdb calls TRBD1, which cannot be checked without DNA. The CDR3 totals 15 residues. Germline V gene lookup returns CDR1 SGHTA and CDR2 FQGNSA. CDR3 region: CASSLEEGRLYEQYF.

CDR3 in amino acids: CASSPQGRETQYF. This sequence joins TRBV5-1 and TRBJ2-5; TCRdb's D call of TRBD1 is untestable without DNA. Germline CDR1 SGHRS, CDR2 YFSETQ. This CDR3 has 13 amino acids.

CDR3 in amino acids: CASRQGSYSFTGELFF. The rearrangement links TRBV6-1 to TRBJ2-2; the D call of TRBD1 rests on TCRdb alone, since no DNA is present to check it. The germline gives CDR1 MNHNS, CDR2 SASEGT. The CDR3 consists of 16 residues.

The genes are TRBV7-8 and TRBJ2-5; the TRBD1 assignment by TCRdb is unverifiable without DNA. The CDR3 is 15 residues long. Germline lookup yields CDR1 SGHVS and CDR2 FQNEAQ. CDR3 in amino acids: CASSLAAGLSETQYF.

This chain joins TRBV18 and TRBJ2-7. Germline V gene lookup returns CDR1 KGHSH and CDR2 LQKENI. This CDR3 is built from 13 residues. The CDR3 reads CASSPGRVDEQYF.

The genes are TRBV5-1 and TRBJ2-1; TCRdb returns TRBD2, unconfirmable since there is no DNA. Germline CDR1 and CDR2: SGHRS and YFSETQ. The CDR3 totals 16 residues. The CDR3 loop reads CASSLPILAGRNEQFF. Drawing the rest from reference TRBV5-1 and TRBJ2-1, the complete variable domain is KAGVTQTPRYLIKTRGQQVTLSCSPISGHRSVSWYQQTPGQGLQFLFEYFSETQRNKGNFPGRFSGRQFSNSRSEMNVSTLELGDSALYLCASSLPILAGRNEQFFGPGTRLTVL.

The chain is built from TRBV15 and TRBJ2-5; the D gene TCRdb calls, TRBD2, cannot be checked with no DNA. This CDR3 is 14 amino acids long. Germline V lookup: CDR1 LNHNV, CDR2 YYDKDF (reference sequence). CDR3 sequence reads: CATSGLAGQETQYF.

CDR3 in amino acids: CASSYLTGISEKLFF. The chain recombines TRBV2 with TRBJ1-4; TCRdb picks TRBD1, but there is no DNA to check that call. In germline, CDR1 is SNHLY, CDR2 FYNNEI. CDR3 size: 15 residues.

The V gene is TRBV30, the J gene TRBJ1-6. The germline gives CDR1 GTSNPN, CDR2 SVGIG (reference sequence). This CDR3 is built from 17 residues. CDR3 residues: CAWSVWRGTQEDSPLHF. The full variable domain, with the rest looked up from reference TRBV30 and TRBJ1-6, is SQTIHQWPATLVQPVGSPLSLECTVEGTSNPNLYWYRQAAGRGLQLLFYSVGIGQISSEVPQNLSASRPQDRQFILSSKKLLLSDSGFYLCAWSVWRGTQEDSPLHFGNGTRLTVT.

The V gene is TRBV5-1, the J gene TRBJ2-5. CDR3 size: 16 residues. Germline lookup yields CDR1 SGHRS and CDR2 YFSETQ. The CDR3 here is CASSLDGRRGQETQYF.

This sequence joins TRBV20-1 and TRBJ2-1; TCRdb's assignment of TRBD1 cannot be checked, as there is no DNA. The germline CDR1 and CDR2 sequences are DFQATT and SNEGSKA (reference sequence). The length of the CDR3 is 14 residues. The CDR3 here is CSARDPRGYNEQFF.

This chain uses TRBV11-3 with TRBJ2-2. The CDR3 sequence is 14 residues long. Germline CDR1 is SGHNT and CDR2 is YENEEA. CDR3 protein: CASSLDQLRGELFF.

The chain's CDR3 is CASSLAGGSDEQFF. V gene TRBV5-1 combines with J gene TRBJ2-1; as DNA is missing, the TRBD2 call by TCRdb cannot be tested. The length of the CDR3 is 14 residues. CDR1 is SGHRS and CDR2 is YFSETQ in the germline V gene.

V and J are TRBV10-3 and TRBJ2-5. CDR3 length equals 13 residues. The V gene's germline CDR1 is ENHRY and CDR2 SYGVKD. The CDR3: CAISDAAKETQYF.

The chain carries TRBV12-3 or TRBV12-4 and TRBJ1-5. This CDR3 is 13 amino acids long. The CDR3 protein is CASSSGLGQPQHF.

This chain uses TRBV5-5 with TRBJ1-1. Per the germline V gene, CDR1 is SGHKS and CDR2 is YYEKEE (reference sequence). The CDR3 has 14 residues. CDR3 sequence reads: CASSPTQMNTEAFF.

This chain connects TRBV7-2 to TRBJ1-2. Germline CDR1 is SGHTA and CDR2 is FQGNSA. The CDR3 length is 13 residues. The chain's CDR3 is CASSTRRAYGYTF.

This chain uses TRBV12-3 or TRBV12-4 with TRBJ2-3; TCRdb returns TRBD1, unconfirmable since there is no DNA. There are 16 residues in the CDR3. CDR3 protein: CASSFPSGTSPDTQYF.

The CDR3 here is CASSYYQRQGHSPLHF. The chain has TRBV6-5 and TRBJ1-6; there is no DNA to check the TCRdb D call of TRBD1. Germline CDR1 and CDR2: MNHEY and SVGAGI. The CDR3 has 16 amino acids.

V and J are TRBV27 and TRBJ1-2; TCRdb's assignment of TRBD1 cannot be checked, as there is no DNA. Germline assignment: CDR1 MNHEY and CDR2 SMNVEV (reference sequence). The CDR3 totals 14 residues. CDR3 amino acids: CASSPGFSFYGYTF.

The CDR3 sequence is CSVGGLARREQFF. V and J are TRBV29-1 and TRBJ2-1; the D call of TRBD2 rests on TCRdb alone, since no DNA is present to check it. CDR1 is SQVTM and CDR2 is ANQGSEA in the germline V gene. The CDR3 spans 13 residues.

The CDR3 sequence: CASSPGTGGWGETQYF. This chain connects TRBV12-3 or TRBV12-4 to TRBJ2-5; TCRdb names TRBD1, which stays unverified in the absence of DNA. The CDR3 has 16 amino acids.